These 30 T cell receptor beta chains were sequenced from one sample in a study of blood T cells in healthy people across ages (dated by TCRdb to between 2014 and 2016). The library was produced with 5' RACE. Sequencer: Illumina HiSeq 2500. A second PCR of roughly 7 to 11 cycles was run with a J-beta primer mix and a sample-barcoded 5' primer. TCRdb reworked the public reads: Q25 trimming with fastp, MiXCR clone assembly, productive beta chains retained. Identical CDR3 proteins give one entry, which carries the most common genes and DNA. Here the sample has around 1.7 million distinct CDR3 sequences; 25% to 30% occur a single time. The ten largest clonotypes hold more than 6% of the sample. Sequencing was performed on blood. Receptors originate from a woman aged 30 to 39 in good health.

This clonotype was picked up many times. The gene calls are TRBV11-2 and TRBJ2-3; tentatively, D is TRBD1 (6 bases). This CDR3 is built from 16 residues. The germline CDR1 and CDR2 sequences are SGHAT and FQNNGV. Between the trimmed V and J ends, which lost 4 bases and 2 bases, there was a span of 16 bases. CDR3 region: CASSSPGGLLTDTQYF. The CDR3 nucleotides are TGTGCCAGCAGCTCCCCTGGGGGCCTACTCACAGATACGCAGTATTTT.

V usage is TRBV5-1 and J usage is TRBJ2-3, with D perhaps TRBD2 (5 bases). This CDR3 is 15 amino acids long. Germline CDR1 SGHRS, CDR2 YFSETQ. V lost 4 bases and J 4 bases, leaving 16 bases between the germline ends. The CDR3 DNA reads TGCGCCAGCAGCCCTACCCTTAGCGTTGCAGATACGCAGTATTTT. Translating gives CASSPTLSVADTQYF.

The CDR3, as DNA: TGTGCCAGCAGTCATAAGCGGGGGGGCCCTGACGAGCAGTACTTC. As protein: CASSHKRGGPDEQYF. The chain joins TRBV27 to TRBJ2-7; 10 nucleotides align to TRBD2. CDR1 is MNHEY, CDR2 SMNVEV, per germline (reference sequence). The CDR3 has 15 amino acids. V trimming: 5 bases; J trimming: 5 bases; junction bases outside the gene matches: 9.

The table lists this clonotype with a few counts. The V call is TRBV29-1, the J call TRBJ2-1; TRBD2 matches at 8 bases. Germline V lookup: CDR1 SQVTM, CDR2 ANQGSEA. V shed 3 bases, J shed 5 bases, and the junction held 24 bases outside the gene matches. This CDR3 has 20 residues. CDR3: CSVESAIRRKREPLDNEQFF. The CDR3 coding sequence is TGCAGCGTTGAGTCGGCCATAAGGAGGAAGCGGGAGCCACTCGACAATGAGCAGTTCTTC.

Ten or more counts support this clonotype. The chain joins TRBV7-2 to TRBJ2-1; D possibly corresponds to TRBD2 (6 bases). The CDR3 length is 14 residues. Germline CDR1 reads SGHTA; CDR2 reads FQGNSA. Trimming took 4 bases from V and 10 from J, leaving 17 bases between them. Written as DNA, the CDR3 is TGTGCCAGCAGCTCTCTCGTGTCTGGGGGGGAGCAGTTCTTC. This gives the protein CASSSLVSGGEQFF.

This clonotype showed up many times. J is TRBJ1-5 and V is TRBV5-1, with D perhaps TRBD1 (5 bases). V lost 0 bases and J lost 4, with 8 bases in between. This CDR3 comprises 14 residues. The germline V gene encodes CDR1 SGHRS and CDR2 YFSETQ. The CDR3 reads CASSLGGVNQPQHF. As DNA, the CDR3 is TGCGCCAGCAGCTTGGGGGGGGTGAATCAGCCCCAGCATTTT.

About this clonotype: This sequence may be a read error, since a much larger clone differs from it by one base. This CDR3 is CSVLYAGSGETQYF. The CDR3 nucleotides read TGCAGCGTTTTGTATGCAGGGTCTGGTGAGACCCAGTACTTC. The rearrangement uses TRBV29-1 and TRBJ2-5, with D maybe TRBD1 (5 bases). Trimming took 5 bases from V and 5 from J, leaving 18 bases between them. The CDR3 consists of 14 residues. Germline assignment: CDR1 SQVTM and CDR2 ANQGSEA.

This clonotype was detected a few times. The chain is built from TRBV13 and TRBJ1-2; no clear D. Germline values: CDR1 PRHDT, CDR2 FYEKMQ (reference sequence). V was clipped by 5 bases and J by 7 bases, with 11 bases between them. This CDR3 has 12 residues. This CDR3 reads CASSPTPFGYTF. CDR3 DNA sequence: TGTGCCAGCAGCCCAACCCCCTTTGGCTACACCTTC.

CDR3 amino acids: CASSSLRGPQPGHNEQFF. For the CDR3, the DNA is TGTGCCAGCAGTTCCCTCCGGGGGCCCCAACCCGGGCACAATGAGCAGTTCTTC. The chain joins TRBV6-5 to TRBJ2-1; D may correspond to TRBD1 or TRBD2 (6 bases each). Looked up from germline, CDR1 is MNHEY and CDR2 is SVGAGI. The V end was cut by 4 bases, the J end by 5 bases, with 24 bases between. The length of the CDR3 is 18 residues.

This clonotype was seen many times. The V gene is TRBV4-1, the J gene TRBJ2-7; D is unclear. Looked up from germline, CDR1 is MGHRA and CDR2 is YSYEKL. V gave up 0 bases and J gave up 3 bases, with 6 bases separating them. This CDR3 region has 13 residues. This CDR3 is CASSQEGNYEQYF. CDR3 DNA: TGCGCCAGCAGCCAAGAGGGGAACTACGAGCAGTACTTC.

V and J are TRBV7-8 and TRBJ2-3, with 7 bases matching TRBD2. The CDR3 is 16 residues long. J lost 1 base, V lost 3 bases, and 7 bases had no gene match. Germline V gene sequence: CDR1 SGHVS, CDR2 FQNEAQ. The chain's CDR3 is CASSLRGGSGTDTQYF. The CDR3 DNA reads TGTGCCAGCAGCTTGAGGGGAGGGTCGGGCACAGATACGCAGTATTTT.

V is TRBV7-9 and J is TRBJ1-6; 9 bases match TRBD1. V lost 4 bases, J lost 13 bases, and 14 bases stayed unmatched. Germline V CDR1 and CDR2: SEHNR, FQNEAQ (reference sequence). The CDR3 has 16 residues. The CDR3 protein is CASSSIRDRALEPLHF. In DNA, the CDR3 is TGTGCCAGCAGCTCGATCCGGGACAGGGCCTTAGAGCCCCTCCACTTT.

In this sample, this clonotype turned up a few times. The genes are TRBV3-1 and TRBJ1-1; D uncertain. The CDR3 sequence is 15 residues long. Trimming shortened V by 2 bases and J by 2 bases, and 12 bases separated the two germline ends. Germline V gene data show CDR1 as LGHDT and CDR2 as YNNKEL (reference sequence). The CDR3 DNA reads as TGTGCCAGCAGCCAACGCACGGCGGGAAACACTGAAGCTTTCTTT. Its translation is CASSQRTAGNTEAFF.

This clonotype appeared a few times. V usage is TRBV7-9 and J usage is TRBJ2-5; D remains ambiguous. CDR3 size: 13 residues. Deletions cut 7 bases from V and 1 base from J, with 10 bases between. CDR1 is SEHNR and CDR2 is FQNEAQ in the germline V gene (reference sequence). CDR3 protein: CASKLGLQETQYF. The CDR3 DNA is TGTGCCAGCAAGCTAGGTCTCCAAGAGACCCAGTACTTC.

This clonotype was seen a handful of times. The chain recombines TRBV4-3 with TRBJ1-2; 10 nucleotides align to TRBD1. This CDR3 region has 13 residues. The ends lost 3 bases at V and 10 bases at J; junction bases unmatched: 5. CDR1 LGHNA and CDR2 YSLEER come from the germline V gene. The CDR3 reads CASSQTGGFVYTF. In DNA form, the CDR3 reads TGCGCCAGCAGCCAGACAGGGGGCTTCGTCTACACCTTC.

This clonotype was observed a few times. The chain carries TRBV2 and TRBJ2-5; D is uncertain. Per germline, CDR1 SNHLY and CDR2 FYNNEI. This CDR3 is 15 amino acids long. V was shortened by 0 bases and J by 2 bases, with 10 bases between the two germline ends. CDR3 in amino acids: CASSEANRRQETQYF. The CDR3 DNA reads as TGTGCCAGCAGTGAAGCGAATAGGCGGCAAGAGACCCAGTACTTC.

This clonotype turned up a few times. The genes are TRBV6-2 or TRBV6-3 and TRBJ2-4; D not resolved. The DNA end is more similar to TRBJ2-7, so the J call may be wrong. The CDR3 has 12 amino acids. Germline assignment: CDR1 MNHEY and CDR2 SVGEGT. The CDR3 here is CASSYGSPEQYF. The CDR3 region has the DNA TGTGCCAGCAGTTACGGATCCCCCGAGCAGTACTTC.

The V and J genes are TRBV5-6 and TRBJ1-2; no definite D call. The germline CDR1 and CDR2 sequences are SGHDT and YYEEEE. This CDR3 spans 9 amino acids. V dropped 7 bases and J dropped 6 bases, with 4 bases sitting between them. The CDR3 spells CASGNGYTF. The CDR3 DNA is TGTGCCAGCGGTAATGGCTACACCTTC. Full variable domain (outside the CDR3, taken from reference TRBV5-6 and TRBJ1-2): DAGVTQSPTHLIKTRGQQVTLRCSPKSGHDTVSWYQQALGQGPQFIFQYYEEEERQRGNFPDRFSGHQFPNYSSELNVNALLLGDSALYLCASGNGYTFGSGTRLTVV.

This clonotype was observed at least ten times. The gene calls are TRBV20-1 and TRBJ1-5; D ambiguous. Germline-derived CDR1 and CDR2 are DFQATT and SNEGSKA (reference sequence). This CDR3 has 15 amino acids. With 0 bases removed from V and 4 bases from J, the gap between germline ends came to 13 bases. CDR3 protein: CSARESGFMNQPQHF. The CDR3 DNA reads TGCAGTGCTAGAGAATCGGGGTTTATGAATCAGCCCCAGCATTTT.

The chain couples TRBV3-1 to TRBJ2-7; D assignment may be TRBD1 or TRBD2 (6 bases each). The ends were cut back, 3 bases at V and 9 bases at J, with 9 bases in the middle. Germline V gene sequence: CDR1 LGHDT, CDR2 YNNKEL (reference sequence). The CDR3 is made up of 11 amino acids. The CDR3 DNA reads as TGTGCCAGCAGCCAGGGGGGCAGGCAGTACTTC. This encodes CASSQGGRQYF.

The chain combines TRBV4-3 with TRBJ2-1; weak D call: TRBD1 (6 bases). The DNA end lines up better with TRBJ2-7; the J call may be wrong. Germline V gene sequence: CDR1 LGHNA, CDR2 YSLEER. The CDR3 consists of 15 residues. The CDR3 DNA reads TGCGCCAGCAGCCAAGAAGAGCGTCCTAGGGGGGAGCAGTACTTC. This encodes CASSQEERPRGEQYF.

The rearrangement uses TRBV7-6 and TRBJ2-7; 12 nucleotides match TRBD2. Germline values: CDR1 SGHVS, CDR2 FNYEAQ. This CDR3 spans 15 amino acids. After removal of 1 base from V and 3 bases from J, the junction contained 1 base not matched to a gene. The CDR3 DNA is TGTGCCAGCAGCTTAGAGACTAGCGGGGGCTACGAGCAGTACTTC. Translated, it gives CASSLETSGGYEQYF.

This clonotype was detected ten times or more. The CDR3 bases are TGTGCCACCAGTGGACTCGACCCCTGGGAGCAGTACTTC. Translating gives CATSGLDPWEQYF. This rearrangement joins TRBV7-9 to TRBJ2-5; perhaps TRBD2 as D (5 bases). The CDR3 covers 13 residues. V shed 10 bases and J shed 11 bases, with 23 bases lying between them. Germline CDR1 is SEHNR and CDR2 is FQNEAQ (reference sequence).

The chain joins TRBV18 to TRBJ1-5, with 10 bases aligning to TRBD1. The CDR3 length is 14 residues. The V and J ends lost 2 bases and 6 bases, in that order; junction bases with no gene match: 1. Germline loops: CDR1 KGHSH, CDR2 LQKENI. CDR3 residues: CASSPGDRGQPQHF. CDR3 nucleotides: TGTGCCAGCTCACCAGGGGACAGGGGTCAGCCCCAGCATTTT.

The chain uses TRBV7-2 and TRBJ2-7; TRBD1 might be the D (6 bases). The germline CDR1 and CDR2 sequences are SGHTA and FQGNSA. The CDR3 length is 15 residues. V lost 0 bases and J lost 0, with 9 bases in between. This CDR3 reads CASSLARTVSYEQYF. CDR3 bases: TGTGCCAGCAGCTTAGCCCGGACAGTCTCCTACGAGCAGTACTTC.

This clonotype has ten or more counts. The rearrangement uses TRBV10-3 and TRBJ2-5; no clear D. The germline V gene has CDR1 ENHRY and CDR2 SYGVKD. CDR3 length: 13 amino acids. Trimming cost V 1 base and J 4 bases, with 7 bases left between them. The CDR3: CAISELGSETQYF. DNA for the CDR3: TGTGCCATCAGTGAGTTAGGGTCAGAGACCCAGTACTTC.

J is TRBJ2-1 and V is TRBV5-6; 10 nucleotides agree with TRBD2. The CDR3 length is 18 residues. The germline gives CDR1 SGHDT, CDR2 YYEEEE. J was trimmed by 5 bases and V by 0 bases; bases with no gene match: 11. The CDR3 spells CASSLEGILAGVHNEQFF. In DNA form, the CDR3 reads TGTGCCAGCAGCTTGGAGGGAATTCTAGCGGGGGTCCACAATGAGCAGTTCTTC.

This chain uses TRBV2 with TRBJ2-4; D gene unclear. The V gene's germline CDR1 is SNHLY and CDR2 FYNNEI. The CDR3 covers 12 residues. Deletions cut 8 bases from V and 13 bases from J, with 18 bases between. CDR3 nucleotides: TGTGCCAGCGGACGATTGTGGGATGAGCAGTACTTC. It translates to CASGRLWDEQYF. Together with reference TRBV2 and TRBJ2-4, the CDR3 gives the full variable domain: EPEVTQTPSHQVTQMGQEVILRCVPISNHLYFYWYRQILGQKVEFLVSFYNNEISEKSEIFDDQFSVERPDGSNFTLKIRSTKLEDSAMYFCASGRLWDEQYFGAGTRLSVL.

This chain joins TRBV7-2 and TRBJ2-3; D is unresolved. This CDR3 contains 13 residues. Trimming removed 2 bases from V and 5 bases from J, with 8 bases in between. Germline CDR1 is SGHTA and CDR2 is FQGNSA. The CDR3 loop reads CASSLMSEDTQYF. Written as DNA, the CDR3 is TGTGCCAGCAGCTTAATGTCAGAAGATACGCAGTATTTT.

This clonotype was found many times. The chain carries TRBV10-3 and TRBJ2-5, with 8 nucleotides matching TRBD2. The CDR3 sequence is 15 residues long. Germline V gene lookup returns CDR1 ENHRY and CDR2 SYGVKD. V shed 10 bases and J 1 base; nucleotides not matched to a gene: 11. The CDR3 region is CATRVSSGFQETQYF. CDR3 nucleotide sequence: TGTGCCACCCGGGTTTCTAGCGGGTTCCAAGAGACCCAGTACTTC.